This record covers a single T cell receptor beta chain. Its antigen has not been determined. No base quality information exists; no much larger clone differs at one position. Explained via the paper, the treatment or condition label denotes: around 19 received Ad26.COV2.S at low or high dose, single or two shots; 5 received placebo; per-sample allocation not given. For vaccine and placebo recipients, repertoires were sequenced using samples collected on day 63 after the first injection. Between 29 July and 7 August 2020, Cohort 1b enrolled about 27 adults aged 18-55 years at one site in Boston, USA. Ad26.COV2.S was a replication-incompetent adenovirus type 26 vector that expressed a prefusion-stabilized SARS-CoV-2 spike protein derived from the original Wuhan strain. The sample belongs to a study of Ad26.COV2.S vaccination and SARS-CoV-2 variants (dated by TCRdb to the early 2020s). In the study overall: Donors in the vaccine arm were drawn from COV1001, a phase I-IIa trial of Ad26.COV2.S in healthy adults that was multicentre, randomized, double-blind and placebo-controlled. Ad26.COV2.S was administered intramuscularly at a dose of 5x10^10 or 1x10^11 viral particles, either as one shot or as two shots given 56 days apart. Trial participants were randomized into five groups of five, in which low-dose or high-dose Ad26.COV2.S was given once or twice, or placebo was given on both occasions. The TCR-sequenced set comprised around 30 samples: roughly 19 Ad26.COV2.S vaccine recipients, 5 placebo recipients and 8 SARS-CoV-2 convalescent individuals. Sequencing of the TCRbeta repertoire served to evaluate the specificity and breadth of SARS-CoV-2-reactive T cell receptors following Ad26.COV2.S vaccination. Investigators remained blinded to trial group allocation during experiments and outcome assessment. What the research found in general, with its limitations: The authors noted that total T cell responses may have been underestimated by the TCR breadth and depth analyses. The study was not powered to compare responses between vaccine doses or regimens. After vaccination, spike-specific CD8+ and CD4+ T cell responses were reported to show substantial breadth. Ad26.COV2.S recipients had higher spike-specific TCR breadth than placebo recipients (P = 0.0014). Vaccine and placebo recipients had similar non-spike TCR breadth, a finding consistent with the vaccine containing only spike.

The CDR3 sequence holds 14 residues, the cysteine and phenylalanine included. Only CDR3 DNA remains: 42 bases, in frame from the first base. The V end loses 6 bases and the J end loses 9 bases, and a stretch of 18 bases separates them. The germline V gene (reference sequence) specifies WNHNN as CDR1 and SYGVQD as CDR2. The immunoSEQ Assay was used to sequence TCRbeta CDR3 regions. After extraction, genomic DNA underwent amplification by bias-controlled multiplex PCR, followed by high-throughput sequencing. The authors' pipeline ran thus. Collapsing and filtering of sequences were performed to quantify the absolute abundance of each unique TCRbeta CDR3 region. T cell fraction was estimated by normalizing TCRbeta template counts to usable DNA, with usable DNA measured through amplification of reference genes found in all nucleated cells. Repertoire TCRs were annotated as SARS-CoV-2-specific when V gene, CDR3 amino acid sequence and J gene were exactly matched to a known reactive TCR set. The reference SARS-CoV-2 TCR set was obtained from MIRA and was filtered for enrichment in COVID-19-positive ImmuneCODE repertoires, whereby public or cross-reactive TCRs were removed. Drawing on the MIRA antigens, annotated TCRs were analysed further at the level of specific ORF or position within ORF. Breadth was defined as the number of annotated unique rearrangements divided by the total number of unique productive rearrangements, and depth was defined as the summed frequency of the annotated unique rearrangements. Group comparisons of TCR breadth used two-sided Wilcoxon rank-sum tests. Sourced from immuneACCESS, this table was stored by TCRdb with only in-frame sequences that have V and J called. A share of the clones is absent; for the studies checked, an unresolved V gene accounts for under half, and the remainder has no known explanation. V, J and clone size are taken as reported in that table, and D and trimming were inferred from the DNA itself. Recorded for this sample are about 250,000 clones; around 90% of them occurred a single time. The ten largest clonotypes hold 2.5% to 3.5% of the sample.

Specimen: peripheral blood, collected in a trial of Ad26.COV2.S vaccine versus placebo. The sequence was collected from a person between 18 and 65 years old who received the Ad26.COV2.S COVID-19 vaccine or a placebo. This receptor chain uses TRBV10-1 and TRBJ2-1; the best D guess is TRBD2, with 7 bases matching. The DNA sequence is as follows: TGCGCCAGCAGCACAGGGAGGGTGTACGCTGAGCAGTTCTTC. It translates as CASSTGRVYAEQFF.